A selection of T cell receptor beta chains follows, all from one sample in a study of cytomegalovirus exposure and HLA in healthy donors. The table came from immunoSEQ multiplex PCR; TCRdb's copy has only in-frame clones and leaves some out. The data contain some 130,000 clones, over 70% of them singletons. The specimen sequenced was PBMCs. The origin of the receptors is a man under 40 in good health and CMV-seronegative. The CDR3 runs from the conserved cysteine through the conserved F or W. The order of the fields is CDR3 protein, D gene, clone size, J gene, V gene. D genes are given only for firm matches. Some rows have no size entry. The others give once, few or many, or a class for an expanded clone.

CDR3 protein: CASRISGSSYNEQFF; D gene: TRBD2; clone size: NA; J gene: TRBJ2-1; V gene: TRBV6-5
CDR3 protein: CASSPQAGAGTDTQYF; D gene: TRBD2; clone size: NA; J gene: TRBJ2-3; V gene: TRBV18
CDR3 protein: CASSRYEQYF; D gene: NA; clone size: NA; J gene: TRBJ2-7; V gene: TRBV28
CDR3 protein: CASSLTGGLVFF; D gene: TRBD1; clone size: once; J gene: TRBJ2-1; V gene: TRBV6-5
CDR3 protein: CASSRDREDEQFF; D gene: TRBD1; clone size: NA; J gene: TRBJ2-1; V gene: TRBV7-2
CDR3 protein: CASSKEPETQYF; D gene: NA; clone size: NA; J gene: TRBJ2-5; V gene: TRBV21-1
CDR3 protein: CAISEQALGTGELFF; D gene: NA; clone size: few; J gene: TRBJ2-2; V gene: TRBV10-3
CDR3 protein: CASSWRSSNEQFF; D gene: NA; clone size: NA; J gene: TRBJ2-1; V gene: TRBV5-1
CDR3 protein: CAISEAALYNEQFF; D gene: NA; clone size: NA; J gene: TRBJ2-1; V gene: TRBV10-3
CDR3 protein: CASRESGTGRFGYTF; D gene: TRBD1; clone size: NA; J gene: TRBJ1-2; V gene: TRBV6-5
CDR3 protein: CASSSSMNTEAFF; D gene: NA; clone size: NA; J gene: TRBJ1-1; V gene: TRBV2
CDR3 protein: CASSLAGTQYF; D gene: NA; clone size: NA; J gene: TRBJ2-3; V gene: TRBV11-2
CDR3 protein: CASGLWGGTEAFF; D gene: NA; clone size: NA; J gene: TRBJ1-1; V gene: TRBV12-5
CDR3 protein: CASSEGPGLQPQHF; D gene: NA; clone size: NA; J gene: TRBJ1-5; V gene: TRBV6-1
CDR3 protein: CASSFRRGGNTIYF; D gene: NA; clone size: NA; J gene: TRBJ1-3; V gene: TRBV7-8
CDR3 protein: CASSLDVGQGVWGNQPQHF; D gene: TRBD1; clone size: NA; J gene: TRBJ1-5; V gene: TRBV28
CDR3 protein: CSVDPTGGRYGYTF; D gene: TRBD1; clone size: NA; J gene: TRBJ1-2; V gene: TRBV29-1
CDR3 protein: CAISDIAQGDADTQYF; D gene: TRBD1; clone size: NA; J gene: TRBJ2-3; V gene: TRBV10-3
CDR3 protein: CASSLDEGAYEQYF; D gene: NA; clone size: NA; J gene: TRBJ2-7; V gene: TRBV11-3
CDR3 protein: CASMSGGYNEQFF; D gene: NA; clone size: NA; J gene: TRBJ2-1; V gene: TRBV5-4